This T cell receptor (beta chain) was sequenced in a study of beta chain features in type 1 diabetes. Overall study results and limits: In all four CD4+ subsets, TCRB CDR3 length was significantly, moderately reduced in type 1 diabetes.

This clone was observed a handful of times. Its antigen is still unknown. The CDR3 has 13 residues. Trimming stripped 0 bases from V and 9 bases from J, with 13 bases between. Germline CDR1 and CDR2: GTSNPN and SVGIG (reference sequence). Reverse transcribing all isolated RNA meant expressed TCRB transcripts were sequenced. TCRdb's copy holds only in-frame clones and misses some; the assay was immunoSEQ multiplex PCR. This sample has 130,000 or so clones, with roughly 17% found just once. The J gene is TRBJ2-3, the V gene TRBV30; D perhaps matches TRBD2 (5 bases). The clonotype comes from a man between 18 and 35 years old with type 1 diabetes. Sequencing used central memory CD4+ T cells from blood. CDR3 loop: CAWSVLGSGTQYF. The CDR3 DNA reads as TGTGCCTGGAGTGTATTGGGGTCGGGAACGCAGTATTTT.